This T cell receptor beta chain was captured by sequencing in a study of siplizumab effects on memory and regulatory T cells. This CDR3 contains 18 residues. CDR1 MRHNA and CDR2 SNTAGT come from the germline V gene. V was shortened by 2 bases and J by 0 bases, with 17 bases between the two germline ends. Data came from immunoSEQ multiplex PCR; TCRdb stores just in-frame clones and leaves some out. The sample records about 110,000 clones, over 85% being singletons. Sequenced material: CD4+ T cells sorted from blood. This TCR derives from a human donor in good health. The J gene is TRBJ1-5, the V gene TRBV6-4, with TRBD1 as a possible D gene (6 bases). In nucleotides, the CDR3 is TGTGCCAGCAGTGACCCCTCCCGGGGGCTCCATAGCAATCAGCCCCAGCATTTT. Protein product: CASSDPSRGLHSNQPQHF.